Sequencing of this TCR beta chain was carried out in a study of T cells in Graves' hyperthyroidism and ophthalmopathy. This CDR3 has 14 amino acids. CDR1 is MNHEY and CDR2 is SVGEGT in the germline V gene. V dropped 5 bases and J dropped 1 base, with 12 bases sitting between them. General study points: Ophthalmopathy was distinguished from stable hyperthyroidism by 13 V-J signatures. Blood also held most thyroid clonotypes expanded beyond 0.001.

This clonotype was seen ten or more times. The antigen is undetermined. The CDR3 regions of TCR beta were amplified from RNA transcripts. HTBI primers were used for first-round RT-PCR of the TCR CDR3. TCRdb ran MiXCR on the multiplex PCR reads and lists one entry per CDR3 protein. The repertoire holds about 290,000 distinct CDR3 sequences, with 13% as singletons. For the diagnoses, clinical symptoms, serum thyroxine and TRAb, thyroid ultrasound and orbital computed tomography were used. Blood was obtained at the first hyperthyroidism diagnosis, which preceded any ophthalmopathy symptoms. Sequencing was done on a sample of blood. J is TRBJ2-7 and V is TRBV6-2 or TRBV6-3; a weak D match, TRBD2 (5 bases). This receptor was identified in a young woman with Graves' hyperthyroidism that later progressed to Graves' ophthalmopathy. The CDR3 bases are TGTGCCAGCAGTCCGAGGGCCCCTTCCTACGAGCAGTACTTC. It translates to CASSPRAPSYEQYF.